Listed below are T cell receptor beta chains from one sample, sequenced in a study of shared clonotypes between healthy human individuals. Sequencing used immunoSEQ multiplex PCR; TCRdb keeps in-frame clones, though not all of them. The top ten hold roughly 0.62% of the sample, which has 1 million to 1.3 million clones, more than 75% seen once. Sequenced material: memory CD4+ T cells from PBMCs. The receptors shown here come from a man between 18 and 35 years old in good health. Some clones in this sample may be carry-over from other donors' samples. Both conserved end residues are part of each CDR3. A D gene is named only where the DNA matches it firmly. Some rows mark clone size as missing; the rest say once, few, many or name a class of expanded clone.

size: .; V: TRBV30; D: TRBD2; length: 17; J: TRBJ2-1; CDR3: CACTEGLAGSSYNEQFF; DNA: TGTGCATGTACCGAGGGACTAGCGGGTAGCTCCTACAATGAGCAGTTCTTC
size: .; V: TRBV5-8; D: TRBD1; length: 14; J: TRBJ2-7; CDR3: CASNRDSDIYEQYF; DNA: TGTGCCAGCAACCGGGACAGTGATATCTACGAGCAGTACTTC
size: once; V: TRBV11-1; D: TRBD1; length: 13; J: TRBJ2-5; CDR3: CASRYRGLETQYF; DNA: TGTGCCAGCAGGTACAGGGGGCTAGAGACCCAGTACTTC
size: .; V: TRBV30; D: .; length: 11; J: TRBJ2-1; CDR3: CAWWSPNEQFF; DNA: TGTGCCTGGTGGTCTCCAAATGAGCAGTTCTTC
size: .; V: TRBV30; D: TRBD2; length: 14; J: TRBJ2-3; CDR3: CAWKEGGPINTQYF; DNA: TGTGCCTGGAAAGAGGGAGGGCCCATAAATACGCAGTATTTT
size: once; V: TRBV29-1; D: .; length: 14; J: TRBJ1-1; CDR3: CSVVSGTMNTEAFF; DNA: TGCAGCGTAGTTTCGGGTACTATGAACACTGAAGCTTTCTTT
size: few; V: TRBV29-1; D: .; length: 14; J: TRBJ2-7; CDR3: CSVLTADSSYEQYF; DNA: TGCAGCGTACTGACAGCCGATTCGTCCTACGAGCAGTACTTC
size: .; V: TRBV7-8; D: .; length: 13; J: TRBJ1-1; CDR3: CASSPFEGSEAFF; DNA: TGTGCCAGCAGCCCTTTTGAGGGGTCGGAAGCTTTCTTT
size: few; V: TRBV28; D: .; length: 14; J: TRBJ2-3; CDR3: CASPDPLSTDTQYF; DNA: TGTGCCAGCCCGGATCCCCTAAGCACAGATACGCAGTATTTT
size: few; V: TRBV7-2; D: .; length: 14; J: TRBJ2-1; CDR3: CASSYSGLYNEQFF; DNA: TGTGCCAGCAGCTACAGCGGGCTCTACAATGAGCAGTTCTTC
size: .; V: TRBV11-2; D: .; length: 18; J: TRBJ2-7; CDR3: CASSLVRGGRLSSYEQYF; DNA: TGTGCCAGCAGCTTAGTAAGAGGTGGTCGGCTGAGCTCCTACGAGCAGTACTTC
size: .; V: TRBV4-2; D: TRBD1; length: 15; J: TRBJ2-7; CDR3: CASSQAGQGYYEQYF; DNA: TGTGCCAGCAGCCAGGCCGGACAGGGTTATTACGAGCAGTACTTC
size: .; V: TRBV11-2; D: .; length: 15; J: TRBJ2-7; CDR3: CASSFGPLLSYEQYF; DNA: TGTGCCAGCAGCTTCGGACCCCTTCTGTCGTACGAGCAGTACTTC
size: .; V: TRBV28; D: .; length: 14; J: TRBJ1-2; CDR3: CASSRGRYFYGYTF; DNA: TGTGCCAGCAGTAGGGGACGGTATTTCTATGGCTACACCTTC
size: once; V: TRBV4-2; D: TRBD2; length: 19; J: TRBJ2-3; CDR3: CASSQGTSGNLGGTDTQYF; DNA: TGTGCCAGCAGCCAAGGGACTAGCGGGAATCTGGGTGGAACAGATACGCAGTATTTT
size: many; V: TRBV5-1; D: TRBD1; length: 15; J: TRBJ1-1; CDR3: CASSLVGTVNTEAFF; DNA: TGCGCCAGCAGCTTGGTAGGGACAGTGAACACTGAAGCTTTCTTT
size: .; V: TRBV4-2; D: .; length: 15; J: TRBJ2-6; CDR3: CASSQDRRGANVLTF; DNA: TGTGCCAGCAGCCAAGATAGAAGAGGGGCCAACGTCCTGACTTTC
size: .; V: TRBV14; D: TRBD2; length: 16; J: TRBJ2-1; CDR3: CASSQGGLAVYNEQFF; DNA: TGTGCCAGCAGCCAAGGGGGACTAGCAGTCTACAATGAGCAGTTCTTC
size: .; V: TRBV5-4; D: .; length: 14; J: TRBJ2-3; CDR3: CASTPGRSTDTQYF; DNA: TGTGCCAGCACACCGGGACGAAGCACAGATACGCAGTATTTT
size: .; V: TRBV30; D: .; length: 13; J: TRBJ1-2; CDR3: CAWAPGGYYGYTF; DNA: TGTGCCTGGGCCCCGGGGGGTTACTATGGCTACACCTTC
size: .; V: TRBV7-9; D: TRBD1; length: 14; J: TRBJ1-4; CDR3: CASSPGGAGEKLFF; DNA: TGTGCCAGCAGCCCAGGGGGCGCGGGAGAAAAACTGTTTTTT
size: few; V: TRBV19; D: TRBD1; length: 13; J: TRBJ1-1; CDR3: CASSLQGDTEAFF; DNA: TGTGCCAGTTCGTTACAGGGGGACACTGAAGCTTTCTTT
size: .; V: TRBV4-3; D: .; length: 18; J: TRBJ1-3; CDR3: CASSQDPAGPSSGNTIYF; DNA: TGCGCCAGCAGCCAAGATCCCGCAGGGCCCAGCTCTGGAAACACCATATATTTT
size: .; V: TRBV11-2; D: .; length: 14; J: TRBJ2-7; CDR3: CASSPGTRTYEQYF; DNA: TGTGCCAGCAGCCCAGGGACCAGGACCTACGAGCAGTACTTC
size: .; V: TRBV30; D: .; length: 12; J: TRBJ1-5; CDR3: CAWSVTGQPQHF; DNA: TGTGCCTGGAGTGTAACAGGGCAGCCCCAGCATTTT
size: .; V: TRBV7-2; D: .; length: 13; J: TRBJ2-1; CDR3: CASSLGGIHEQFF; DNA: TGTGCCAGCAGCCTAGGAGGCATCCATGAGCAGTTCTTC
size: once; V: TRBV7-9; D: .; length: 15; J: TRBJ2-5; CDR3: CASSPGRGGKETQYF; DNA: TGTGCCAGCAGCCCGGGAAGGGGGGGGAAAGAGACCCAGTACTTC
size: .; V: TRBV9; D: .; length: 14; J: TRBJ2-5; CDR3: CASSVGGGWETQYF; DNA: TGTGCCAGCAGCGTAGGTGGAGGGTGGGAGACCCAGTACTTC
size: .; V: TRBV29-1; D: .; length: 15; J: TRBJ2-7; CDR3: CSVEETRNPGHEQYF; DNA: TGCAGCGTTGAAGAAACGCGGAACCCTGGGCACGAGCAGTACTTC
size: .; V: TRBV6-1; D: TRBD1; length: 14; J: TRBJ2-5; CDR3: CASGGTGGVETQYF; DNA: TGTGCCAGCGGAGGGACAGGGGGAGTGGAGACCCAGTACTTC
size: once; V: TRBV14; D: .; length: 15; J: TRBJ2-4; CDR3: CASSQSLLSKNIQYF; DNA: TGTGCCAGCAGCCAGAGTCTTCTGTCCAAAAACATTCAGTACTTC
size: .; V: TRBV5-1; D: TRBD1; length: 14; J: TRBJ1-1; CDR3: CASSPGQGTTEAFF; DNA: TGCGCCAGCAGCCCGGGACAGGGGACCACTGAAGCTTTCTTT
size: .; V: TRBV5-4; D: .; length: 16; J: TRBJ1-4; CDR3: CASSLGVSPSQEKLFF; DNA: TGTGCCAGCAGCTTGGGGGTCTCTCCATCTCAGGAAAAACTGTTTTTT
size: .; V: TRBV5-1; D: TRBD1; length: 15; J: TRBJ1-3; CDR3: CASKEGQDSGNTIYF; DNA: TGCGCCAGCAAAGAAGGACAGGACTCTGGAAACACCATATATTTT
size: few; V: TRBV6-1; D: .; length: 12; J: TRBJ2-1; CDR3: CASSDSYNEQFF; DNA: TGTGCCAGCAGTGATAGCTACAATGAGCAGTTCTTC
size: few; V: TRBV5-1; D: TRBD1; length: 16; J: TRBJ2-7; CDR3: CASSLDSTGGRGEQYF; DNA: TGCGCCAGCAGCTTGGACTCGACAGGGGGACGGGGCGAGCAGTACTTC
size: few; V: TRBV19; D: .; length: 14; J: TRBJ1-1; CDR3: CATISDIEYTEAFF; DNA: TGTGCCACCATCTCGGACATCGAGTACACTGAAGCTTTCTTT
size: few; V: TRBV7-8; D: .; length: 13; J: TRBJ1-4; CDR3: CASSLVQGTGLFF; DNA: TGTGCCAGCAGCTTAGTTCAGGGGACTGGACTGTTTTTT
size: .; V: TRBV29-1; D: .; length: 14; J: TRBJ2-7; CDR3: CSVQVPVTDYEQYF; DNA: TGCAGCGTTCAAGTCCCAGTGACTGACTACGAGCAGTACTTC
size: .; V: TRBV2; D: .; length: 15; J: TRBJ2-3; CDR3: CASSGTLGFPDTQYF; DNA: TGTGCCAGCAGTGGGACCCTAGGGTTCCCAGATACGCAGTATTTT
size: .; V: TRBV5-1; D: TRBD1; length: 15; J: TRBJ2-2; CDR3: CASRLTDQGAGELFF; DNA: TGCGCCAGCAGACTGACCGACCAGGGGGCCGGGGAGCTGTTTTTT
size: .; V: TRBV25-1; D: .; length: 14; J: TRBJ2-7; CDR3: CAASPDSFSYEQYF; DNA: TGTGCCGCCTCCCCCGACAGTTTTTCCTACGAGCAGTACTTC
size: .; V: TRBV28; D: TRBD1; length: 14; J: TRBJ2-5; CDR3: CASSQGQGQETQYF; DNA: TGTGCCAGCAGCCAAGGACAGGGACAAGAGACCCAGTACTTC
size: .; V: TRBV4-3; D: TRBD2; length: 15; J: TRBJ2-7; CDR3: CASSMGLAGTYEQYF; DNA: TGCGCCAGCAGCATGGGTCTAGCGGGGACCTACGAGCAGTACTTC
size: .; V: TRBV11-2; D: .; length: 13; J: TRBJ2-2; CDR3: CASSSGRGGELFF; DNA: TGTGCCAGCAGCTCAGGACGGGGCGGGGAGCTGTTTTTT
size: .; V: TRBV10-2; D: TRBD1; length: 15; J: TRBJ1-1; CDR3: CASSEWDRGNTEAFF; DNA: TGCGCCAGCAGTGAGTGGGACAGAGGGAACACTGAAGCTTTCTTT
size: .; V: TRBV5-1; D: .; length: 14; J: TRBJ1-2; CDR3: CASSLLGINYGYTF; DNA: TGCGCCAGCAGCCTTCTCGGAATCAACTATGGCTACACCTTC
size: .; V: TRBV6-8; D: .; length: 16; J: TRBJ1-5; CDR3: CASSYASGLSNQPQHF; DNA: TGTGCCAGCAGTTACGCTTCAGGGCTGAGCAATCAGCCCCAGCATTTT
size: .; V: TRBV5-4; D: TRBD2; length: 15; J: TRBJ2-2; CDR3: CASSLVAGAGGELFF; DNA: TGTGCCAGCAGTCTCGTAGCGGGAGCGGGCGGGGAGCTGTTTTTT
size: .; V: TRBV28; D: TRBD2; length: 16; J: TRBJ2-7; CDR3: CASSPSGLAGSYEQYF; DNA: TGTGCCAGCAGTCCCTCAGGTCTAGCGGGCAGCTACGAGCAGTACTTC
size: once; V: TRBV7-2; D: TRBD1; length: 14; J: TRBJ1-2; CDR3: CASSHRDRAYGYTF; DNA: TGTGCCAGCAGCCATCGGGACAGGGCATATGGCTACACCTTC
size: .; V: TRBV2; D: .; length: 14; J: TRBJ2-7; CDR3: CASSESGSYSEQYF; DNA: TGTGCCAGCAGTGAATCCGGGTCGTACAGCGAGCAGTACTTC
size: .; V: TRBV6-1; D: .; length: 15; J: TRBJ2-7; CDR3: CASSAYGTRTGEQYF; DNA: TGTGCCAGCAGTGCGTACGGGACACGTACGGGCGAGCAGTACTTC
size: once; V: TRBV25-1; D: TRBD2; length: 15; J: TRBJ2-1; CDR3: CASSEGGSGDNEQFF; DNA: TGTGCCAGCAGTGAGGGCGGGAGTGGGGACAATGAGCAGTTCTTC
size: .; V: TRBV27; D: .; length: 15; J: TRBJ2-1; CDR3: CASSLMFRTAIEQFF; DNA: TGTGCCAGCAGTTTAATGTTTCGGACAGCAATAGAGCAGTTCTTC
size: .; V: TRBV2; D: .; length: 16; J: TRBJ2-4; CDR3: CASSEAGALKSYIQYF; DNA: TGTGCCAGCAGTGAAGCGGGGGCCTTAAAATCATACATTCAGTACTTC
size: .; V: TRBV4-2; D: .; length: 16; J: TRBJ2-1; CDR3: CASSRLIGVGGDEQFF; DNA: TGTGCCAGCAGCCGCCTAATCGGGGTAGGAGGGGATGAGCAGTTCTTC
size: .; V: TRBV25-1; D: .; length: 14; J: TRBJ1-1; CDR3: CASSELRGSTEAFF; DNA: TGTGCCAGCAGTGAATTACGGGGGTCCACTGAAGCTTTCTTT
size: .; V: TRBV9; D: .; length: 16; J: TRBJ1-3; CDR3: CASSVGRLTGGNTTYF; DNA: TGTGCCAGCAGCGTAGGTAGACTAACCGGAGGAAACACCACATATTTT